One sample yielded the 20 T cell receptor beta chains listed below, sequenced in a study of T-cell memory formation after mild COVID-19. TCRdb re-called the 5' RACE reads through MiXCR, storing one row per CDR3 protein. The sample contains about 350,000 distinct CDR3 sequences, roughly 15% of which appear only once. Sequencing input: PBMCs or a T cell subset sorted from them (not recorded which). Receptors originate from a young man who had mild COVID-19 (a few samples of this study predate the infection). Cell type and time point are not known.

There are a few counts of this clonotype. This sequence joins TRBV15 and TRBJ1-6, with a possible D match to TRBD1 (6 bases). CDR3 size: 16 residues. The V gene lost 7 bases and the J gene lost 7 bases, with 20 bases spanning the gap. Germline lookup yields CDR1 LNHNV and CDR2 YYDKDF (reference sequence). As DNA, the CDR3 is TGTGCCACCACCCTCTTTCGGGGGGCAGGGAATTCACCCCTCCACTTT. This sequence encodes CATTLFRGAGNSPLHF.

The table lists this clonotype with a few counts. The rearrangement joins TRBV18 to TRBJ2-3, with a tentative D call TRBD1 (6 bases). Trimming took 3 bases from V and 4 from J, leaving 11 bases between them. This CDR3 region has 14 residues. Germline V lookup: CDR1 KGHSH, CDR2 LQKENI. CDR3 sequence reads: CASSPPTGPDTQYF. The DNA of the CDR3 is TGTGCCAGCTCACCTCCTACAGGGCCAGATACGCAGTATTTT. The variable domain in full, completed from reference TRBV18 and TRBJ2-3, reads NAGVMQNPRHLVRRRGQEARLRCSPMKGHSHVYWYRQLPEEGLKFMVYLQKENIIDESGMPKERFSAEFPKEGPSILRIQQVVRGDSAAYFCASSPPTGPDTQYFGPGTRLTVL.

V usage is TRBV6-2 or TRBV6-3 and J usage is TRBJ1-5; D unresolved. Trimming pared 7 bases from V and 7 bases from J, leaving 11 bases between. This CDR3 spans 12 amino acids. Per germline, CDR1 MNHEY and CDR2 SVGEGT. The CDR3 here is CASTREGQPQHF. The DNA for the CDR3 is TGTGCCAGCACGAGGGAAGGCCAGCCCCAGCATTTT.

This clonotype was detected a few times. The chain recombines TRBV7-3 with TRBJ2-7; D gene ambiguous. The CDR3 runs to 9 residues. Germline CDR1 and CDR2: SGHTA and FQGTGA. V was cut by 9 bases and J by 3 bases, with 3 bases left in between. CDR3 in DNA: TGTGCCAGTAACTACGAGCAGTACGTC. Translation gives CASNYEQYV.

The CDR3 loop is CASSFQRNTGELFF. Here the CDR3 DNA reads TGTGCCAGCAGCTTCCAAAGGAACACCGGGGAGCTGTTTTTT. The chain uses TRBV7-3 and TRBJ2-2; D gene unclear. V dropped 3 bases and J dropped 1 base, with 6 bases sitting between them. The V gene's germline CDR1 is SGHTA and CDR2 FQGTGA. This CDR3 region has 14 residues.

This clonotype was seen repeatedly, ten times or more. V usage is TRBV6-6 and J usage is TRBJ1-2; D is uncertain. V shed 2 bases and J shed 3 bases, with 13 bases lying between them. The V gene's germline CDR1 is MNHNY and CDR2 SVGAGI (reference sequence). The CDR3 is made up of 15 amino acids. CDR3 loop: CASSYDPTIDYGYTF. The CDR3 DNA reads TGTGCCAGCAGTTACGACCCGACTATCGACTATGGCTACACCTTC.

This rearrangement joins TRBV12-3 or TRBV12-4 to TRBJ2-1; no firm D call. The CDR3 contains 13 residues. Trimming shortened V by 3 bases and J by 13 bases, and 16 bases separated the two germline ends. The CDR3 is CASSLLGLKSQFF. CDR3 sequence (DNA): TGTGCCAGCAGTTTGCTGGGTCTCAAATCCCAGTTCTTC.

This chain links TRBV5-1 with TRBJ2-5; D may be TRBD1 (5 bases). Trimming took 0 bases from V and 2 from J, leaving 8 bases between them. The CDR3 runs to 14 residues. CDR1 and CDR2 (germline): SGHRS, YFSETQ. CDR3 residues: CASSLETDQETQYF. CDR3 nucleotide sequence: TGCGCCAGCAGCTTGGAGACAGATCAAGAGACCCAGTACTTC.

This clonotype was observed a handful of times. The chain couples TRBV30 to TRBJ2-1; tentatively, D is TRBD1 or TRBD2 (8 bases each). The V gene's germline CDR1 is GTSNPN and CDR2 SVGIG (reference sequence). The CDR3 contains 16 residues. Between the trimmed V and J ends, which lost 4 bases and 15 bases, there was a span of 31 bases. CDR3: CAWNRRGLAGNGRAFF. The CDR3 DNA is TGTGCCTGGAACCGCAGGGGGCTGGCGGGGAACGGGAGGGCGTTCTTC. Complete variable domain (other parts from reference TRBV30 and TRBJ2-1): SQTIHQWPATLVQPVGSPLSLECTVEGTSNPNLYWYRQAAGRGLQLLFYSVGIGQISSEVPQNLSASRPQDRQFILSSKKLLLSDSGFYLCAWNRRGLAGNGRAFFGPGTRLTVL.

In its sample, this clonotype was seen many times. The CDR3: CASSLGPGHPAYSPLHF. CDR3 nucleotide sequence: TGTGCCAGCAGCTTGGGGCCCGGACATCCTGCGTATTCACCCCTCCACTTT. V is TRBV5-6 and J is TRBJ1-6; D perhaps matches TRBD1 (5 bases). V gave up 0 bases and J gave up 8 bases, with 18 bases separating them. This CDR3 is 17 amino acids long. CDR1 and CDR2 from the germline V gene are SGHDT and YYEEEE.

V is TRBV4-1 and J is TRBJ1-1; a weak D match, TRBD1 (5 bases). V gave up 1 base and J gave up 5 bases, with 14 bases separating them. In germline, CDR1 is MGHRA, CDR2 YSYEKL. The length of the CDR3 is 15 residues. The CDR3 region is CASSQGTGVVTEAFF. The CDR3 nucleotides are TGCGCCAGCAGCCAAGGTACGGGGGTCGTGACTGAAGCTTTCTTT.

This clonotype was observed a handful of times. This chain joins TRBV6-2 or TRBV6-3 and TRBJ2-7; D is unclear. CDR3 size: 12 residues. Germline V gives CDR1 MNHEY, CDR2 SVGEGT. Trimming took 5 bases from V and 3 from J, leaving 8 bases between them. CDR3 in amino acids: CASSELGYEQYV. CDR3 sequence (DNA): TGTGCCAGCAGTGAACTGGGCTACGAGCAGTACGTC.

The chain uses TRBV7-9 and TRBJ1-6; D not resolved. The V gene lost 5 bases and the J gene lost 8 bases, with 7 bases spanning the gap. Per the germline V gene, CDR1 is SEHNR and CDR2 is FQNEAQ (reference sequence). This CDR3 has 12 amino acids. CDR3 DNA sequence: TGTGCCAGCAGCCCTATGGATTCACCCCTCCACTTT. Translating it yields CASSPMDSPLHF.

The chain uses TRBV6-5 and TRBJ1-1, with D hard to call. The CDR3 sequence is 13 residues long. The V and J ends lost 2 bases and 6 bases respectively, with 10 bases between them. CDR1 is MNHEY, CDR2 SVGAGI, per germline. The CDR3: CASSYKAGPEAFF. The CDR3 DNA reads TGTGCCAGCAGTTACAAGGCGGGCCCTGAAGCTTTCTTT.

In its sample, this clonotype was seen many times. The chain joins TRBV20-1 to TRBJ2-4, with no clear D. The CDR3 is 13 amino acids. CDR1 is DFQATT, CDR2 SNEGSKA, per germline (reference sequence). V was pared by 5 bases and J by 0 bases, with 8 bases between. The CDR3 sequence: CSASALAKNIQYF. The CDR3 nucleotides are TGCAGTGCTTCCGCTTTAGCCAAAAACATTCAGTACTTC.

There are a few counts of this clonotype. The V call is TRBV29-1, the J call TRBJ2-3; the D gene could be TRBD1 or TRBD2 (5 bases each). The CDR3 sequence is 14 residues long. Trimming left V 7 bases short and J 3 bases short, with 17 bases between. The germline V gene encodes CDR1 SQVTM and CDR2 ANQGSEA. The CDR3 loop is CSAGTARGTDTQYF. The CDR3 coding sequence is TGCAGCGCCGGGACGGCGCGTGGAACAGATACGCAGTATTTT.

This CDR3 is CASSSREDRGDYEQYF. The CDR3 coding sequence is TGCGCCAGCAGCAGCAGAGAGGACAGGGGGGATTACGAGCAGTACTTC. The rearrangement uses TRBV5-1 and TRBJ2-7; TRBD1 agrees at 10 bases. V shed 4 bases, J shed 4 bases, and the junction held 11 bases outside the gene matches. This CDR3 contains 16 residues. Germline CDR1 and CDR2: SGHRS and YFSETQ.

The rearrangement uses TRBV7-8 and TRBJ1-1; possible D gene TRBD1, 5 bases. V was clipped by 6 bases and J by 9 bases, with 17 bases between them. The germline V gene has CDR1 SGHVS and CDR2 FQNEAQ. This CDR3 spans 13 amino acids. The CDR3 region has the DNA TGTGCCAGCAGACCTGAGGGGCAGACCAAAGCTTTCTTT. Protein product: CASRPEGQTKAFF.

This rearrangement joins TRBV7-9 to TRBJ1-1; maybe TRBD1 (6 bases). Germline-derived CDR1 and CDR2 are SEHNR and FQNEAQ (reference sequence). The CDR3 is 15 residues long. Trimming shortened V by 0 bases and J by 8 bases, and 16 bases separated the two germline ends. In DNA form, the CDR3 reads TGTGCCAGCAGCTTAGCGCTCTCTAGGGGGACGGAAGCTTTCTTT. This codes for CASSLALSRGTEAFF.

This sequence joins TRBV12-3 or TRBV12-4 and TRBJ1-1; possible D gene TRBD1, 6 bases. The CDR3 extends over 14 amino acids. V dropped 3 bases and J dropped 5 bases, with 13 bases sitting between them. The CDR3 DNA reads as TGTGCCAGCAGTTTCTGGGGGGCAGGGACTGAAGCTTTCTTT. It codes for CASSFWGAGTEAFF.